The clone carrying this TCR beta chain was counted between two and nine times. What it recognizes is unknown. Germline V lookup: CDR1 ENHRY, CDR2 SYGVKD. V was clipped by 6 bases and J by 5 bases, with 16 bases between them. This CDR3 comprises 14 residues. This sample was taken from a study of cytomegalovirus exposure and HLA in healthy donors. Broader study findings: Later analysis reportedly placed an Asian-associated ancestry cluster below the roughly 630-donor mean in N-insertions. Around 18,000 TCR beta sequences were associated with HLA alleles at 0.05 false discovery rate in a later analysis.

A multiplex PCR was run with 60 Vbeta primers and 13 Jbeta primers. The method was immunoSEQ multiplex PCR; TCRdb's version includes in-frame clones alone and lacks a portion of them. The table lists about 130,000 clones, 65% to 80% of them singletons. The chain couples TRBV10-3 to TRBJ2-5; tentatively, D is TRBD1 (5 bases). The sequencing sample was made of PBMCs. The TCR originated in a woman aged 35 to 49 in good health and CMV-seronegative. CDR3 residues: CAISDPQVSETQYF. In DNA, the CDR3 is TGTGCCATCAGCGATCCACAGGTGTCGGAGACCCAGTACTTC.